The rows below give T cell receptor beta chains drawn from one sample of a study of graft-versus-host responses after intestinal transplantation. The protocol was immunoSEQ multiplex PCR, while the TCRdb copy is restricted to in-frame clones and leaves out a portion. The sample has some 40,000 clones, 90% to 95% seen once. The sequencing used PBMCs, collected 700 to 850 days after intestinal transplantation. The receptor source for this set is a human patient who received an intestinal transplant, so some T cells may come from the graft donor. The CDR3 runs from the conserved cysteine through the conserved F or W. Each record gives: D gene, J gene, clone size, V gene, CDR3 protein, CDR3 DNA. D genes are given only for firm matches. Clone size is shown for a subset of rows, as once, few, many or a class of expanded clone.

>TRBD1|TRBJ2-5|.|TRBV28
CASSEDDRGGGTQYF
TGTGCCAGCAGTGAAGATGACAGGGGCGGAGGGACCCAGTACTTC
>.|TRBJ2-2|.|TRBV30
CAWSAAGAGSVKELFF
TGTGCCTGGAGTGCCGCGGGTGCAGGGTCGGTTAAGGAGCTGTTTTTT
>TRBD1|TRBJ1-2|.|TRBV30
CACAGDSGGYTF
TGTGCCTGCGCTGGGGACAGCGGGGGCTACACCTTC
>.|TRBJ2-2|.|TRBV9
CASSVDIGELFF
TGTGCCAGCAGCGTAGACATCGGGGAGCTGTTTTTT
>.|TRBJ2-1|.|TRBV14
CASSHTHCRVNNEQFF
TGTGCCAGCAGCCACACCCACTGCCGGGTCAACAATGAGCAGTTCTTC
>TRBD1|TRBJ2-5|.|TRBV6-1
CASRDRVQETQYF
TGTGCCAGCAGAGACAGGGTTCAAGAGACCCAGTACTTC
>TRBD1|TRBJ2-2|.|TRBV7-9
CASNYRGLFTGELFF
TGTGCCAGCAACTACAGGGGGCTATTCACCGGGGAGCTGTTTTTT
>TRBD1|TRBJ2-7|.|TRBV23-1
CASSQWDRGTPYEQYF
TGCGCCAGCAGTCAATGGGACAGAGGGACCCCCTACGAGCAGTACTTC
>TRBD2|TRBJ2-1|.|TRBV15
CATRMGGSSYNEQFF
TGTGCCACCAGAATGGGGGGGAGCTCCTACAATGAGCAGTTCTTC
>.|TRBJ2-3|.|TRBV30
CAWTLAASSTDTQYF
TGTGCCTGGACCCTGGCGGCTAGTAGTACAGATACGCAGTATTTT
>TRBD1|TRBJ2-7|once|TRBV30
CALTGSATGPYEQYF
TGTGCCTTGACAGGGTCCGCGACAGGGCCCTACGAGCAGTACTTC
>.|TRBJ2-2|.|TRBV6-4
CASSKGQPNTGELFF
TGTGCCAGCAGTAAAGGACAACCGAACACCGGGGAGCTGTTTTTT
>TRBD2|TRBJ2-7|.|TRBV5-6
CASSFQRGSSYEQYF
TGTGCCAGCAGCTTTCAGCGGGGGAGCTCCTACGAGCAGTACTTC
>.|TRBJ2-7|.|TRBV28
CASVAGSYEQYF
TGTGCCAGCGTCGCAGGCTCCTACGAGCAGTACTTC
>TRBD2|TRBJ2-1|.|TRBV15
CATSRGTSEVTIYNEQFF
TGTGCCACCAGTAGAGGAACTAGCGAGGTCACTATCTACAATGAGCAGTTCTTC
>.|TRBJ1-4|.|TRBV10-2
CASSQGSDEKLFF
TGCGCCAGCAGCCAGGGTTCTGATGAAAAACTGTTTTTT
>.|TRBJ1-6|.|TRBV7-2
CASSLGISSPLHF
TGTGCCAGCAGCTTGGGAATTTCTTCACCCCTCCACTTT
>.|TRBJ2-3|.|TRBV4-1
CASSRGLGDTQYF
TGCGCCAGTTCTAGGGGTTTGGGAGATACGCAGTATTTT
>.|TRBJ2-3|.|TRBV12-5
CASGSPSGLWSSTDTQYF
TGTGCTAGTGGTTCGCCTTCGGGACTCTGGTCTAGCACAGATACGCAGTATTTT
>TRBD1|TRBJ2-7|.|TRBV2
CASFPPGTVYEQYF
TGTGCCAGCTTTCCACCCGGGACAGTCTACGAGCAGTACTTC
>.|TRBJ2-5|.|TRBV2
CASSEALVGKGYF
TGTGCCAGCAGTGAAGCGCTCGTCGGGAAGGGGTACTTC
>.|TRBJ1-3|once|TRBV25-1
CASIDNGNTIYF
TGTGCCAGCATAGATAACGGAAACACCATATATTTT
>.|TRBJ1-2|few|TRBV6-5
CASSYGTASWGYTF
TGTGCCAGCAGTTACGGGACTGCCTCGTGGGGCTACACCTTC
>TRBD1|TRBJ2-5|.|TRBV4-1
CASSHSGTGQETQYF
TGCGCCAGCAGCCATTCCGGGACAGGGCAGGAGACCCAGTACTTC
>.|TRBJ2-1|.|TRBV7-9
CASSPLGGGQSSYNEQFF
TGTGCCAGCAGCCCCTTGGGTGGAGGACAGAGCTCCTACAATGAGCAGTTCTTC
>.|TRBJ2-1|.|TRBV5-1
CASSSTLGPAAGNEQFF
TGCGCCAGCAGCTCTACTCTGGGACCGGCAGCGGGCAATGAGCAGTTCTTC
>.|TRBJ2-2|.|TRBV6-5
CASSYGGAHVGELFF
TGTGCCAGCAGTTACGGGGGGGCGCATGTCGGGGAGCTGTTTTTT
>TRBD2|TRBJ2-7|.|TRBV4-2
CASSQELTSGRTLTYEQYF
TGTGCCAGCAGCCAAGAGTTGACTAGCGGGAGAACACTTACCTACGAGCAGTACTTC
>TRBD1|TRBJ2-1|.|TRBV27
CASSRGNEQFF
TGTGCCAGCAGCAGGGGGAATGAGCAGTTCTTC
>TRBD1|TRBJ1-1|.|TRBV19
CASSTDRGFVDTEAFF
TGTGCCAGTAGTACTGACAGGGGGTTTGTGGACACTGAAGCTTTCTTT
>.|TRBJ2-4|.|TRBV7-3
CASSLPYRKLAKNIQYF
TGTGCCAGCAGCTTACCGTACCGGAAGTTAGCCAAAAACATTCAGTACTTC
>.|TRBJ1-2|.|TRBV6-6
CASSSSTYGYGYTF
TGTGCCAGCAGTTCCTCGACCTACGGCTATGGCTACACCTTC
>TRBD1|TRBJ1-2|.|TRBV28
CASRDRVRNYGYTF
TGTGCCAGCAGAGACAGGGTACGGAACTATGGCTACACCTTC
>.|TRBJ2-2|once|TRBV29-1
CSVEGDTHTGELFF
TGCAGCGTAGAGGGGGACACCCACACCGGGGAGCTGTTTTTT
>.|TRBJ1-5|.|TRBV6-5
CASRPIKPQHF
TGTGCCAGCAGGCCCATTAAGCCCCAGCATTTT
>TRBD1|TRBJ1-2|.|TRBV25-1
CASSEGVTGGIANYGYTF
TGTGCCAGCAGTGAAGGCGTGACAGGGGGAATAGCTAACTATGGCTACACCTTC
>.|TRBJ1-3|.|TRBV30
CAWSLNTGRTGNTIYF
TGTGCCTGGAGTTTGAATACAGGTCGTACTGGAAACACCATATATTTT
>.|TRBJ2-7|.|TRBV27
CASSSRLSSYEQYF
TGTGCCAGCAGTTCTAGGCTTAGCTCCTACGAGCAGTACTTC
>.|TRBJ2-3|.|TRBV2
CASGPDLTDTQYF
TGTGCCAGCGGCCCAGATCTCACAGATACGCAGTATTTT
>.|TRBJ1-3|.|TRBV6-6
CASSYSPGDGNTIYF
TGTGCCAGCAGTTACAGCCCAGGTGATGGAAACACCATATATTTT
>.|TRBJ2-5|once|TRBV11-3
CASSRGLGAQETQYF
TGTGCCAGCAGCCGGGGGCTGGGGGCCCAAGAGACCCAGTACTTC
>TRBD2|TRBJ2-1|.|TRBV5-4
CASGLAGTNEQFF
TGTGCCAGCGGTCTAGCGGGGACTAATGAGCAGTTCTTC
>.|TRBJ1-2|once|TRBV28
CASSARDGYTF
TGTGCCAGCAGTGCTAGGGATGGCTACACCTTC
>.|TRBJ2-1|.|TRBV9
CASSVRPTSYNEQFF
TGTGCCAGCAGCGTTAGGCCTACCTCCTACAATGAGCAGTTCTTC
>.|TRBJ2-7|.|TRBV11-2
CASSHDITYEQYF
TGTGCCAGCAGCCACGACATTACTTACGAGCAGTACTTC
>.|TRBJ2-2|.|TRBV11-3
CASSRGRTGELFF
TGTGCCAGCAGCCGGGGCAGGACCGGGGAGCTGTTTTTT
>.|TRBJ1-1|.|TRBV4-1
CASSRSGLMNTEAFF
TGCGCCAGCAGCCGCTCGGGACTTATGAACACTGAAGCTTTCTTT
>.|TRBJ2-5|.|TRBV7-3
CASSLRVEETQYF
TGTGCCAGCAGCTTACGGGTGGAGGAGACCCAGTACTTC
>TRBD1|TRBJ2-7|.|TRBV29-1
CSVEGGQGAYEQYF
TGCAGCGTTGAAGGGGGACAGGGGGCCTACGAGCAGTACTTC
>.|TRBJ2-1|once|TRBV10-1
CASSGDVYNEQFF
TGCGCCAGCAGTGGGGACGTGTACAATGAGCAGTTCTTC
>TRBD2|TRBJ2-3|.|TRBV27
CASIGGWSADTQYF
TGTGCCAGCATCGGGGGGTGGTCTGCAGATACGCAGTATTTT
>.|TRBJ1-2|.|TRBV7-9
CASSSSGEFGYTF
TGTGCCAGCAGCTCGTCAGGAGAGTTTGGCTACACCTTC
>TRBD1|TRBJ2-1|.|TRBV6-4
CASSERTGVYNEQFF
TGTGCCAGCAGTGAAAGGACAGGGGTTTACAATGAGCAGTTCTTC
>TRBD2|TRBJ2-1|.|TRBV9
CASSPRPGLADYNEQFF
TGTGCCAGCAGCCCGCGGCCGGGACTAGCGGACTACAATGAGCAGTTCTTC
>TRBD1|TRBJ1-5|.|TRBV5-6
CASSRTGQSQPQHF
TGTGCCAGCAGTCGGACAGGTCAAAGTCAGCCCCAGCATTTT
>TRBD1|TRBJ1-2|.|TRBV29-1
CSVERNRGQGYTF
TGCAGCGTTGAACGAAACAGGGGGCAGGGCTACACCTTC
>TRBD2|TRBJ2-1|.|TRBV27
CASSLPLAGYNEQFF
TGTGCCAGCAGTTTACCACTAGCGGGGTACAATGAGCAGTTCTTC
>.|TRBJ2-6|.|TRBV15
CATSRPSGANVLTF
TGTGCCACCAGCAGGCCTTCTGGGGCCAACGTCCTGACTTTC
>.|TRBJ2-1|once|TRBV28
CASSSGLTLIF
TGTGCCAGCAGTTCGGGACTTACTTTAATCTTC
>.|TRBJ2-7|.|TRBV7-6
CASSRDSPYEQYF
TGTGCCAGCAGCCGGGACTCCCCCTACGAGCAGTACTTC